The sample holds a few counts of the clone carrying this T cell receptor beta chain. This CDR3 is built from 11 residues. Germline V CDR1 and CDR2: LGHDT, YNNKEL (reference sequence). V was trimmed by 4 bases and J by 8 bases, leaving 8 bases between them. These data originate in a study of blood T cells in healthy people across ages. A second 7 to 11 cycle PCR used barcoded and J-beta primers. MiXCR was run by TCRdb on the 5' RACE reads, yielding one entry per CDR3 protein. The sample carries 1.5 million to 2 million distinct CDR3 sequences, about 28% recorded once. The genes are TRBV3-1 and TRBJ1-2; D is undetermined. This TCR was sampled from a young woman in good health. Sequencing input: blood. In DNA form, the CDR3 reads TGTGCCAGCAGCCCTGAGGGCGGCTACACCTTC. Translating it yields CASSPEGGYTF.